A selection of T cell receptor beta chains follows, all from one sample in a study of T cell responses to AZD1222 COVID-19 vaccine. Measured with immunoSEQ multiplex PCR; TCRdb has only the in-frame clones, and not every one. The data show about 69,000 clones, over 65% seen once. Specimen: peripheral blood, collected 28 days after the second AZD1222 dose. The receptors derive from an adult who received the AZD1222 COVID-19 vaccine. CDR3s include the opening cysteine and the closing phenylalanine or tryptophan. The D gene is left open where the match is weak. Size is omitted from some rows. Given values are once, few, many or a class for expanded clones.

clone size: -
V gene: TRBV12-3/TRBV12-4
J gene: TRBJ1-2
D gene: -
CDR3 protein: CASSLGGASGYTF
CDR3 DNA: TGTGCCAGCAGTTTGGGAGGAGCGAGCGGCTACACCTTC

clone size: few
V gene: TRBV30
J gene: TRBJ1-1
D gene: -
CDR3 protein: CAWSVLIRGDLGAFF
CDR3 DNA: TGTGCCTGGAGTGTTCTCATCAGGGGCGATCTGGGAGCTTTCTTT

clone size: -
V gene: TRBV11-3
J gene: TRBJ2-7
D gene: -
CDR3 protein: CASSPGTGSSYEQYF
CDR3 DNA: TGTGCCAGCAGCCCGGGGACGGGGAGCTCCTACGAGCAGTACTTC

clone size: -
V gene: TRBV15
J gene: TRBJ2-1
D gene: -
CDR3 protein: CATSRVRQTSSYNEQFF
CDR3 DNA: TGTGCCACCAGCAGAGTCAGACAGACTAGCTCCTACAATGAGCAGTTCTTC

clone size: -
V gene: TRBV10-1
J gene: TRBJ2-2
D gene: -
CDR3 protein: CASSESKTRRSRELFF
CDR3 DNA: TGCGCCAGCAGTGAGTCGAAAACGAGGAGGAGCCGGGAGCTGTTTTTT

clone size: -
V gene: TRBV6-1
J gene: TRBJ1-3
D gene: -
CDR3 protein: CASSEGPTGNTIYF
CDR3 DNA: TGTGCCAGCAGTGAAGGCCCCACCGGAAACACCATATATTTT

clone size: once
V gene: TRBV3-1/TRBV3-2
J gene: TRBJ2-7
D gene: -
CDR3 protein: CASSLIGPISYEQYF
CDR3 DNA: TGTGCCAGCAGTCTTATCGGGCCTATATCCTACGAGCAGTACTTC

clone size: -
V gene: TRBV6-5
J gene: TRBJ1-3
D gene: -
CDR3 protein: CASRSRTAGNTIYF
CDR3 DNA: TGTGCCAGCAGGTCCCGGACAGCTGGAAACACCATATATTTT

clone size: -
V gene: TRBV12-3/TRBV12-4
J gene: TRBJ2-5
D gene: TRBD1
CDR3 protein: CASSDRVAETQYF
CDR3 DNA: TGTGCCAGCAGCGACAGGGTGGCAGAGACCCAGTACTTC

clone size: -
V gene: TRBV18
J gene: TRBJ1-2
D gene: -
CDR3 protein: CASSREDGGGYTF
CDR3 DNA: TGTGCCAGCTCACGCGAGGACGGCGGCGGCTACACCTTC

clone size: few
V gene: TRBV3-1/TRBV3-2
J gene: TRBJ1-5
D gene: -
CDR3 protein: CASSQRTANRPQHF
CDR3 DNA: TGTGCCAGCAGCCAAAGGACGGCTAATCGGCCCCAGCATTTT

clone size: -
V gene: TRBV6-6
J gene: TRBJ1-1
D gene: -
CDR3 protein: CASRQIRQTEAFF
CDR3 DNA: TGTGCCAGCAGGCAAATTCGGCAAACTGAAGCTTTCTTT

clone size: -
V gene: TRBV14
J gene: TRBJ1-2
D gene: -
CDR3 protein: CASSPTHVRDGYTF
CDR3 DNA: TGTGCCAGCAGCCCGACCCACGTTAGGGATGGCTACACCTTC

clone size: -
V gene: TRBV11-2
J gene: TRBJ1-2
D gene: TRBD1
CDR3 protein: CASSVTGGASGYTF
CDR3 DNA: TGTGCCAGCAGCGTAACAGGGGGCGCGTCTGGCTACACCTTC

clone size: -
V gene: TRBV3-1/TRBV3-2
J gene: TRBJ1-2
D gene: -
CDR3 protein: CASSQRGANYGYTF
CDR3 DNA: TGTGCCAGCAGCCAAAGGGGCGCGAACTATGGCTACACCTTC

clone size: -
V gene: TRBV30
J gene: TRBJ2-7
D gene: TRBD2
CDR3 protein: CACTGTSGRGAYEQYF
CDR3 DNA: TGTGCTTGCACCGGGACTAGCGGGAGAGGGGCCTACGAGCAGTACTTC

clone size: few
V gene: TRBV2
J gene: TRBJ1-1
D gene: -
CDR3 protein: CASSVIGQGTLNTEAFF
CDR3 DNA: TGTGCCAGCAGTGTAATCGGGCAGGGGACTCTTAACACTGAAGCTTTCTTT

clone size: -
V gene: TRBV20-1
J gene: TRBJ1-2
D gene: -
CDR3 protein: CSASPGDINYGYTF
CDR3 DNA: TGCAGTGCTAGTCCCGGGGACATTAACTATGGCTACACCTTC

clone size: -
V gene: TRBV6-5
J gene: TRBJ1-1
D gene: -
CDR3 protein: CASSLGLDRYTEAFF
CDR3 DNA: TGTGCCAGCAGTTTGGGTCTTGACAGGTACACTGAAGCTTTCTTT

clone size: -
V gene: TRBV21-1
J gene: TRBJ1-5
D gene: -
CDR3 protein: CASSNPDSYQPQHF
CDR3 DNA: TGTGCCAGCAGCAACCCGGACAGTTATCAGCCCCAGCATTTT

clone size: -
V gene: TRBV10-3
J gene: TRBJ2-3
D gene: TRBD1
CDR3 protein: CAMASSGQGTDTQYF
CDR3 DNA: TGTGCCATGGCCTCTTCGGGACAGGGAACAGATACGCAGTATTTT

clone size: -
V gene: TRBV5-1
J gene: TRBJ2-5
D gene: TRBD1
CDR3 protein: CASRTGQGETQYF
CDR3 DNA: TGCGCCAGCAGGACCGGACAGGGGGAGACCCAGTACTTC

clone size: -
V gene: TRBV7-2
J gene: TRBJ1-2
D gene: TRBD1
CDR3 protein: CASSFGGGWGYTF
CDR3 DNA: TGTGCCAGCAGCTTCGGAGGGGGCTGGGGCTACACCTTC

clone size: -
V gene: TRBV3-1/TRBV3-2
J gene: TRBJ2-1
D gene: -
CDR3 protein: CASSQDPAGLGGEQFF
CDR3 DNA: TGTGCCAGCAGCCAAGACCCGGCAGGCTTAGGGGGTGAGCAGTTCTTC

clone size: -
V gene: TRBV28
J gene: TRBJ2-7
D gene: -
CDR3 protein: CASSFFGGLFYEQYF
CDR3 DNA: TGTGCCAGCAGTTTCTTCGGAGGACTTTTCTACGAGCAGTACTTC

clone size: -
V gene: TRBV5-1
J gene: TRBJ2-5
D gene: -
CDR3 protein: CASSLRGAVEETQYF
CDR3 DNA: TGCGCCAGCAGCTTAAGGGGGGCAGTCGAGGAGACCCAGTACTTC

clone size: -
V gene: TRBV6-5
J gene: TRBJ1-5
D gene: -
CDR3 protein: CASSYSVGDQPQHF
CDR3 DNA: TGTGCCAGCAGTTACTCGGTAGGAGACCAGCCCCAGCATTTT

clone size: -
V gene: TRBV19
J gene: TRBJ2-6
D gene: TRBD1
CDR3 protein: CASSLRDSLTGANVLTF
CDR3 DNA: TGTGCCAGTAGTCTCCGGGACAGTTTAACAGGGGCCAACGTCCTGACTTTC

clone size: -
V gene: TRBV27
J gene: TRBJ1-1
D gene: -
CDR3 protein: CATMGLTEAFF
CDR3 DNA: TGTGCCACCATGGGTCTAACTGAAGCTTTCTTT

clone size: once
V gene: TRBV7-6
J gene: TRBJ2-1
D gene: TRBD2
CDR3 protein: CASSLAGLAGVEQFF
CDR3 DNA: TGTGCCAGCAGCTTAGCGGGACTAGCGGGAGTCGAGCAGTTCTTC

clone size: -
V gene: TRBV19
J gene: TRBJ1-5
D gene: -
CDR3 protein: CASSIYGEGNQPQHF
CDR3 DNA: TGTGCCAGTAGTATTTATGGGGAGGGGAATCAGCCCCAGCATTTT

clone size: -
V gene: TRBV6-1
J gene: TRBJ1-2
D gene: -
CDR3 protein: CASSERRVDGYTF
CDR3 DNA: TGTGCCAGCAGTGAAAGGAGGGTTGATGGCTACACCTTC

clone size: -
V gene: TRBV6-5
J gene: TRBJ1-3
D gene: -
CDR3 protein: CASSYSNSRSGNTIYF
CDR3 DNA: TGTGCCAGCAGTTACTCGAACTCCCGCTCTGGAAACACCATATATTTT

clone size: -
V gene: TRBV24-1
J gene: TRBJ1-1
D gene: -
CDR3 protein: CATRDKWNTEAFF
CDR3 DNA: TGTGCCACCCGGGACAAATGGAACACTGAAGCTTTCTTT

clone size: -
V gene: TRBV20-1
J gene: TRBJ2-7
D gene: -
CDR3 protein: CSAKGTLEQYF
CDR3 DNA: TGCAGTGCCAAAGGGACACTCGAGCAGTACTTC

clone size: -
V gene: TRBV4-2
J gene: TRBJ2-3
D gene: -
CDR3 protein: CASSQGGSYRQSTDTQYF
CDR3 DNA: TGTGCCAGCAGCCAAGGAGGGTCATACCGACAAAGCACAGATACGCAGTATTTT

clone size: -
V gene: TRBV7-2
J gene: TRBJ2-3
D gene: TRBD2
CDR3 protein: CASSPMGGNTQYF
CDR3 DNA: TGTGCCAGCAGCCCAATGGGGGGGAATACGCAGTATTTT

clone size: -
V gene: TRBV2
J gene: TRBJ2-7
D gene: -
CDR3 protein: CASSEGFYEQYF
CDR3 DNA: TGTGCCAGCAGTGAAGGGTTCTACGAGCAGTACTTC

clone size: -
V gene: TRBV10-1
J gene: TRBJ2-2
D gene: -
CDR3 protein: CASSEIPGNTGELFF
CDR3 DNA: TGCGCCAGCAGTGAAATTCCGGGCAACACCGGGGAGCTGTTTTTT

clone size: -
V gene: TRBV19
J gene: TRBJ1-2
D gene: -
CDR3 protein: CATLQGYGYTF
CDR3 DNA: TGTGCCACTTTACAGGGCTATGGCTACACCTTC

clone size: -
V gene: TRBV9
J gene: TRBJ2-3
D gene: TRBD2
CDR3 protein: CASSLSPAGSTDTQYF
CDR3 DNA: TGTGCCAGCAGCCTTAGCCCAGCGGGGAGCACAGATACGCAGTATTTT

clone size: -
V gene: TRBV7-2
J gene: TRBJ2-5
D gene: TRBD2
CDR3 protein: CASSSSGGLIQETQYF
CDR3 DNA: TGTGCCAGCAGCTCGAGCGGGGGGCTCATCCAAGAGACCCAGTACTTC

clone size: -
V gene: TRBV19
J gene: TRBJ2-7
D gene: -
CDR3 protein: CASSIGGSYEQYF
CDR3 DNA: TGTGCCAGTAGTATAGGGGGGTCCTACGAGCAGTACTTC

clone size: -
V gene: TRBV6-5
J gene: TRBJ2-5
D gene: -
CDR3 protein: CASRQGIRETQYF
CDR3 DNA: TGTGCCAGCAGGCAGGGGATCCGGGAGACCCAGTACTTC

clone size: once
V gene: TRBV12-5
J gene: TRBJ2-3
D gene: -
CDR3 protein: CASGSFGGTDTQYF
CDR3 DNA: TGTGCTAGTGGTTCTTTCGGGGGCACAGATACGCAGTATTTT

clone size: -
V gene: TRBV29-1
J gene: TRBJ1-1
D gene: -
CDR3 protein: CSVLQTGTFNTEAFF
CDR3 DNA: TGCAGCGTACTGCAGACCGGGACATTCAACACTGAAGCTTTCTTT

clone size: -
V gene: TRBV2
J gene: TRBJ1-6
D gene: -
CDR3 protein: CAGTTALNSLLHF
CDR3 DNA: TGTGCCGGGACTACAGCTCTTAATTCACTCCTCCACTTT

clone size: -
V gene: TRBV6-1
J gene: TRBJ1-2
D gene: -
CDR3 protein: CASSENIGKNYGYTF
CDR3 DNA: TGTGCCAGCAGTGAAAACATAGGGAAAAACTATGGCTACACCTTC